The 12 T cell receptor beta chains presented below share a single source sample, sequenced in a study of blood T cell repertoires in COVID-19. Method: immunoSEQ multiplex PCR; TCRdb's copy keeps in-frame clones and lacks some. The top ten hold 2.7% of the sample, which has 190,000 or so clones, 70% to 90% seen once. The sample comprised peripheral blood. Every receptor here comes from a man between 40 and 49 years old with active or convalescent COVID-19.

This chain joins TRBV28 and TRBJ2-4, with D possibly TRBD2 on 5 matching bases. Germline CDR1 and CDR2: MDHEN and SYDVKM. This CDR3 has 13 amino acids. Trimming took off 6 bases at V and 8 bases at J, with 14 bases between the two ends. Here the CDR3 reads CASRPRGTDIQYF. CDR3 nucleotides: TGTGCCAGCAGGCCACGGGGAACGGACATTCAGTACTTC.

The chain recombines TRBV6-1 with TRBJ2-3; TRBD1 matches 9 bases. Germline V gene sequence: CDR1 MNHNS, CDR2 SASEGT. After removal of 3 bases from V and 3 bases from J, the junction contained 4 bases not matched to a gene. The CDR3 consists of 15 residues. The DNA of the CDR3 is TGTGCCAGCAGTGAGAACAGGGGGCTGACAGATACGCAGTATTTT. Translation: CASSENRGLTDTQYF.

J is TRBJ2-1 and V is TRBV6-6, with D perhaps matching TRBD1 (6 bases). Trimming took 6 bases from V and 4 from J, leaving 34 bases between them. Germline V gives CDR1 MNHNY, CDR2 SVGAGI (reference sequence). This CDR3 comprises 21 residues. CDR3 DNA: TGTGCCAGCAGCGGCTACTTCAGGGTTGTTAGTGGACAGAGTTTTTACAATGAGCAGTTCTTC. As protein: CASSGYFRVVSGQSFYNEQFF.

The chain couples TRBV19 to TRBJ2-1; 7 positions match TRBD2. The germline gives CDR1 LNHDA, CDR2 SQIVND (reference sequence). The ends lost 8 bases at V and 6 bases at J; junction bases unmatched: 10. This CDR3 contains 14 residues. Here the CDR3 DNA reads TGTGCCAGTGCCCCGGGGGGACCACTCAATGAGCAGTTCTTC. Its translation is CASAPGGPLNEQFF.

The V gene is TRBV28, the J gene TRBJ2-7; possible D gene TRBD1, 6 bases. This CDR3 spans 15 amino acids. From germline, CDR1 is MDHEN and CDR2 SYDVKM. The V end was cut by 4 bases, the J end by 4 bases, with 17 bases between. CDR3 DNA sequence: TGTGCCAGCAGTTCTCTCAGGGACAACCTTTACGAGCAGTACTTC. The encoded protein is CASSSLRDNLYEQYF.

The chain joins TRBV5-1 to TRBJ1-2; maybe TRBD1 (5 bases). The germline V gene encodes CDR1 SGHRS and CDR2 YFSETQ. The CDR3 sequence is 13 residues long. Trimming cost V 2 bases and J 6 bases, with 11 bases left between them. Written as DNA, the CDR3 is TGCGCCAGCAGCTTCCTCGGGACTGATGGCTACACCTTC. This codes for CASSFLGTDGYTF.

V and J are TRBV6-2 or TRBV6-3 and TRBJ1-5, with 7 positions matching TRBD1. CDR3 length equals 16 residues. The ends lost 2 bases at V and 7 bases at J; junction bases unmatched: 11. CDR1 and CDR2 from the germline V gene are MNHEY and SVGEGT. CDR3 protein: CASSYTFTGEGQPQHF. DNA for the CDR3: TGTGCCAGCAGTTACACCTTTACAGGGGAAGGCCAGCCCCAGCATTTT.

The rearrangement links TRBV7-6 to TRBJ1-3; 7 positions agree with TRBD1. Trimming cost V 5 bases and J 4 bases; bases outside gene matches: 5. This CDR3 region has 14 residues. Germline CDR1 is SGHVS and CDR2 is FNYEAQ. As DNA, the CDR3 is TGTGCCAGCAGCCGGAGGGGGCCGGGAAACACCATATATTTT. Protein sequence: CASSRRGPGNTIYF.

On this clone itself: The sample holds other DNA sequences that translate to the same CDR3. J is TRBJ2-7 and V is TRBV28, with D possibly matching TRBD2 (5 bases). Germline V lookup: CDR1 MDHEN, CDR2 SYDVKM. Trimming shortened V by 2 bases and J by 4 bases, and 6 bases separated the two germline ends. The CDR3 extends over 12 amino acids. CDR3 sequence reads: CASSLGGYEQYF. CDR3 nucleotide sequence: TGTGCCAGCAGTTTAGGAGGATACGAGCAGTACTTC.

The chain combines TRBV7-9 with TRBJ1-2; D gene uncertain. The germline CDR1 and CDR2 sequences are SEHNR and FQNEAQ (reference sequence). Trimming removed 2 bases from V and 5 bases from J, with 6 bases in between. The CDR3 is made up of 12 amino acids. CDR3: CASSLPGYGYTF. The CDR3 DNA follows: TGTGCCAGCAGCTTACCGGGGTATGGCTACACCTTC.

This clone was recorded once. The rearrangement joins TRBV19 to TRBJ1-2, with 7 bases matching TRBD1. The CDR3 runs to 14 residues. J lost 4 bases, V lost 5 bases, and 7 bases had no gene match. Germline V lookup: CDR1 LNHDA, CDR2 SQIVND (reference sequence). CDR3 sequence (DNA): TGTGCCAGTAGTGTCTCACAGGGGTTCTATGGCTACACCTTC. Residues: CASSVSQGFYGYTF.

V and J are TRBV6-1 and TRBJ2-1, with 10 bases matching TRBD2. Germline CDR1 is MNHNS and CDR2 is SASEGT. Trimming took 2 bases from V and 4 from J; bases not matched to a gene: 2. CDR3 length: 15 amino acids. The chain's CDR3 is CASSESSGGYNEQFF. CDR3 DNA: TGTGCCAGCAGTGAATCTAGCGGGGGTTACAATGAGCAGTTCTTC.